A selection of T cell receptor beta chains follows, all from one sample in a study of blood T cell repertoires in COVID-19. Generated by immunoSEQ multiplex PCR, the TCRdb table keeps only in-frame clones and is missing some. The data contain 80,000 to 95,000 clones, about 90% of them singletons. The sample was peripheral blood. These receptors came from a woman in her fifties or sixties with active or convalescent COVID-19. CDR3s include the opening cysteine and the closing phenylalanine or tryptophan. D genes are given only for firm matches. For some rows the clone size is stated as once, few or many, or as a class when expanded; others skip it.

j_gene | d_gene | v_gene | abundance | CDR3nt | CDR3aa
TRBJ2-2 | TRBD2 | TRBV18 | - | TGTGCCAGCTCACCACCGAACCGGGGGGACACCGGGGAGCTGTTTTTT | CASSPPNRGDTGELFF
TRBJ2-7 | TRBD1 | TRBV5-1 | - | TGCGCCAGCAGCTTCGGGACAGGGGGCTACGAGCAGTACTTC | CASSFGTGGYEQYF
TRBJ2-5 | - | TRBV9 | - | TGTGCCAGCAGCGAGGGACTGCGACAGACGCCCCAGTACTTC | CASSEGLRQTPQYF
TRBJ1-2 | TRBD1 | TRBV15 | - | TGTGCCACCAGCAGAGACCCTTGGGCCGGGACAGGGGGCTATGGCTACACCTTC | CATSRDPWAGTGGYGYTF
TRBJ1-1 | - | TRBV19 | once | TGTGCCAGTAGCGAGGCCTTTGGCACTGAAGCTTTCTTT | CASSEAFGTEAFF
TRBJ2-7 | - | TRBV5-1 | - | TGCGCCAGCAGCTTGGCCGGTGTAACAGGCTCCTACGAGCAGTACTTC | CASSLAGVTGSYEQYF
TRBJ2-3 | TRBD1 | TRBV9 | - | TGTGCCAGCAGCTCAGGGACAGGGGTTTTCGGTACGCAGTATTTT | CASSSGTGVFGTQYF
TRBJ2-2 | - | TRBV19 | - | TGTGCCAGTAGTCCGCGCGGGACCGGGGAGCTGTTTTTT | CASSPRGTGELFF
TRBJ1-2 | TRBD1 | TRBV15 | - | TGTGCCACCCAGCGGACAGGGTCTAACTATGGCTACACCTTC | CATQRTGSNYGYTF
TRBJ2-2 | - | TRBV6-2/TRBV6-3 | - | TGTGCCAGCAGTTCCCCTAAGTCTACAGAGAACACCGGGGAGCTGTTTTTT | CASSSPKSTENTGELFF
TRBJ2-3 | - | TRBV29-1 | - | TGCAGCGTGACCAGGCAGATAACAGATACGCAGTATTTT | CSVTRQITDTQYF
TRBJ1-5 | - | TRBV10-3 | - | TGTGCCATCAGGGCGGATAATAGCAATCAGCCCCAGCATTTT | CAIRADNSNQPQHF
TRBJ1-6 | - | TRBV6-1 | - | TGTGCCAGCAGTGAAGTACCCAGGGGCGTCAATTCACCCCTCCACTTT | CASSEVPRGVNSPLHF
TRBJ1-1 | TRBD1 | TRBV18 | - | TGTGCCAGCTCAACCAGGGGGCTGGGCACTGAAGCTTTCTTT | CASSTRGLGTEAFF
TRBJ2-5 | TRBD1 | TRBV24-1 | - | TGTGCCACCAGTGACACAGGGGGCCAAGAGACCCAGTACTTC | CATSDTGGQETQYF
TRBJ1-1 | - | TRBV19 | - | TGTGCCAGTAGTATGGCCAGGAACACTGAAGCTTTCTTT | CASSMARNTEAFF
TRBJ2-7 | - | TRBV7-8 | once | TGTGCCAGCAGCACGGCCGGGACACTAGCCTACGAGCAGTACTTC | CASSTAGTLAYEQYF
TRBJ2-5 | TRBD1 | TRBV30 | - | TGTGCCTGGCTCAGGACAGGGATACAAGAGACCCAGTACTTC | CAWLRTGIQETQYF
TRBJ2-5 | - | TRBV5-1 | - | TGCGCCAGCAGCTTGGGGGCCACAGTTGCCCAAGAGACCCAGTACTTC | CASSLGATVAQETQYF
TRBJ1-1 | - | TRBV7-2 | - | TGTGCCAGCAGCCAGACAGCTCCCAACACTGAAGCTTTCTTT | CASSQTAPNTEAFF
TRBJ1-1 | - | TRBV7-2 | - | TGTGCCAGCAGACAGGGTGGCGGTACTGAAGCTTTCTTT | CASRQGGGTEAFF
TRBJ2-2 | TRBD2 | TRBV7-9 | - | TGTGCCAGCAGCTTAGGACTAGCGGGGACCACGAACACCGGGGAGCTGTTTTTT | CASSLGLAGTTNTGELFF
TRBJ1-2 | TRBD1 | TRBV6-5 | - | TGTGCCAGCAGGCCGGACAGGGCCTATGGCTACACCTTC | CASRPDRAYGYTF
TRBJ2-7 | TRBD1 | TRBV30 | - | TGTGCCTGGGCTTGGACAGGAAGCTCCTACGAGCAGTACTTC | CAWAWTGSSYEQYF
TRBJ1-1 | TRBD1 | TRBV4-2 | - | TGTGCCAGCAGCCTCCGGGACAGGGGAAAATCGAACACTGAAGCTTTCTTT | CASSLRDRGKSNTEAFF
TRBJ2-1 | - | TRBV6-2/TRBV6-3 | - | TGTGCCAGCAGTTCCCTGGGGGGTGCTAGCTCCTACAATGAGCAGTTCTTC | CASSSLGGASSYNEQFF
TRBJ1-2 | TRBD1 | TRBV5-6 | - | TGTGCCAGCAGCTTATGGGACAGGGTTTTAATGGGCTACACCTTC | CASSLWDRVLMGYTF
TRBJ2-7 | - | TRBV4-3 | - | TGCGCCAGCAGCCAAGACGGTTCAAACGGGAGGGGGCGGGCCTACGAGCAGTACTTC | CASSQDGSNGRGRAYEQYF